This TCR beta chain comes out of a study of control samples from healthy donors and cancer patients (dated by TCRdb to 2018 to 2020). Library method: the immunoSEQ multiplex PCR assay. TCRdb provides this immuneACCESS table in a form limited to in-frame rearrangements. Some clones are lacking; in checked studies, under half of them reflect an unresolved V gene, and why the rest are absent is not known. Across this sample there are 150,000 or so clones, with 80% to 95% seen only once. The ten largest make up around 5.4% of the sample. Turning to this clone: This clone's antigen is unknown. No quality values exist for individual bases; no much larger clone is one base distant.

At the junction V is shortened by 3 bases and J by 1 base, with 7 bases in between. CDR1 is given as SGHVS and CDR2 as FQNEAQ, both from the germline V gene. The CDR3 covers 13 residues, taking in both the cysteine and the phenylalanine. Only CDR3 DNA is held: 39 bases, read in frame from base 1. The receptor chain draws on TRBV7-8 and TRBJ2-7; the D gene identity is not certain. The source is a man aged 18-30 years in good health. Sequenced: blood. Here is the DNA: TGTGCCAGCAGCTTTTCCTTGTCCTACGAGCAGTACTTC. Translation gives CASSFSLSYEQYF.